A selection of T cell receptor beta chains follows, all from one sample in a study of cytomegalovirus exposure and HLA in healthy donors. Using immunoSEQ multiplex PCR, the repertoire was profiled, and TCRdb retains in-frame clones only, with some absent. The sample totals tens of thousands of clones. Sequences were obtained from PBMCs. The receptor set was obtained from a female donor in good health and CMV-seropositive. Each CDR3 is given without its conserved first and last residue. D genes are given only for firm matches.

J,V,D,CDR3
TRBJ1-2,TRBV19,-,ASILRGTYGYT
TRBJ2-7,TRBV5-1,-,ASSSAGVPNAYEQY
TRBJ2-1,TRBV19,TRBD2,ASSIGGAGGPIEQF
TRBJ2-2,TRBV15,TRBD2,ATSMAGDQVGELF
TRBJ2-3,TRBV18,TRBD1,ASSPETGSDTQY
TRBJ1-1,TRBV6-5,TRBD1,ASRDRQGAETEAF
TRBJ2-3,TRBV5-4,-,ASSLRGLPSTDTQY
TRBJ2-1,TRBV7-2,-,ASSLQGPRLSYNEQF
TRBJ1-1,TRBV10-3,-,AIRPSLIAGTEAF
TRBJ2-3,TRBV5-1,TRBD1,ASSDLTGGTDTQY
TRBJ2-1,TRBV6-5,-,ATKLAPSSYNEQF
TRBJ2-1,TRBV6-5,TRBD2,ASSRAGGHDNEQF
TRBJ2-6,TRBV6-5,-,ASSYPSDSGANVLT
TRBJ2-4,TRBV7-2,-,ASSRRQDIQY
TRBJ1-1,TRBV29-1,TRBD1,SVPGQGAEAF
TRBJ2-3,TRBV7-9,TRBD2,ASSLADGLAADTQY
TRBJ2-1,TRBV18,TRBD2,ASSPPGSGGAVDNEQF
TRBJ2-6,TRBV5-1,-,ASSLGAARANVLT
TRBJ2-1,TRBV6-1,TRBD2,ASSVSLAGVYNEQF
TRBJ1-1,TRBV11-3,-,ASSQRWELNTEAF
TRBJ2-5,TRBV4-2,TRBD1,ASSQGATGGYETQY
TRBJ2-7,TRBV27,-,ASSPLRGALAEQY
TRBJ2-1,TRBV5-1,TRBD2,ASNSLAGEQF
TRBJ1-2,TRBV7-9,-,ASSWGGRNYGYT
TRBJ1-1,TRBV7-9,-,ASSLDGGGWGNTEAF
TRBJ2-7,TRBV5-1,TRBD2,ASSPGSGGASGGYEQY
TRBJ2-2,TRBV6-1,-,ASSEAGGANTGELF